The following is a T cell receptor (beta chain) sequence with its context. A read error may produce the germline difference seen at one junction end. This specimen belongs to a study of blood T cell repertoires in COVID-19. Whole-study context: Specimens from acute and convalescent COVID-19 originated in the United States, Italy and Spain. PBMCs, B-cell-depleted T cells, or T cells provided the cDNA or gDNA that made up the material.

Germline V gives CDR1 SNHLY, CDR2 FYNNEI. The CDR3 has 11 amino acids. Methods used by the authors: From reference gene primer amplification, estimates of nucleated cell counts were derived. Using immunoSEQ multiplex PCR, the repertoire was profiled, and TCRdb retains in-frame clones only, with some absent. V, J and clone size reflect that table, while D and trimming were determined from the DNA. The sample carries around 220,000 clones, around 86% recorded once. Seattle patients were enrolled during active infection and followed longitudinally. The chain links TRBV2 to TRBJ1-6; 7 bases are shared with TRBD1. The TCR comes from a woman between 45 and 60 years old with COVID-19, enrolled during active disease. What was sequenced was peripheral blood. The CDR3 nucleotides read TGTGCCAGCCGCGGGACAGATCTATTTCGATTT. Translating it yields CASRGTDLFRF.